The entry below gives a single TCR beta chain sequence along with its context. The sample originates from a study of shared clonotypes between healthy human individuals. In germline, CDR1 is LGHNA, CDR2 YSLEER. The CDR3 has 15 residues. The J segment lost 9 bases and the V segment lost 0 bases, leaving 4 bases of the junction unmatched. The naive CD8 population came from CD45RO-negative cells selected for CCR7, without terminally differentiated effector memory CD45RA+ cells. This table comes from immunoSEQ multiplex PCR, and its TCRdb copy is limited to in-frame clones, with some not included. Here the sample spans roughly 2.1 million clones, more than 85% being singletons.

Sequencing was carried out using naive CD8+ T cells from PBMCs. V is TRBV4-3 and J is TRBJ2-1; 11 bases fit TRBD2. The clonotype was recovered from a man aged 18 to 35 in good health. Some clones in this sample may be carry-over from other donors' samples. The CDR3 region is CASSQDSGRAGEQFF. CDR3 nucleotide sequence: TGCGCCAGCAGCCAAGATAGCGGGAGGGCCGGTGAGCAGTTCTTC.